What follows are 6 T cell receptor beta chains derived from one specimen sequenced in a study of cytomegalovirus exposure and HLA in healthy donors. Sequencing used immunoSEQ multiplex PCR; TCRdb keeps in-frame clones, though not all of them. The sample contains about 240,000 clones, around 86% of which appear only once. The sequenced sample consisted of PBMCs. All receptors come from a woman in her 30s in good health and CMV-seropositive.

The gene calls are TRBV30 and TRBJ1-1; unclear D gene. Deletions cut 5 bases from V and 7 bases from J, with 8 bases between. This CDR3 has 10 residues. Germline V gene lookup returns CDR1 GTSNPN and CDR2 SVGIG (reference sequence). The CDR3 sequence: CAWAPLEAFF. The CDR3 DNA is TGTGCCTGGGCCCCACTTGAAGCTTTCTTT. The full variable domain, its missing parts supplied by reference TRBV30 and TRBJ1-1, is SQTIHQWPATLVQPVGSPLSLECTVEGTSNPNLYWYRQAAGRGLQLLFYSVGIGQISSEVPQNLSASRPQDRQFILSSKKLLLSDSGFYLCAWAPLEAFFGQGTRLTVV.

This clone was recorded only once. J is TRBJ2-1 and V is TRBV27; 8 nucleotides agree with TRBD2. The CDR3 contains 15 residues. Germline assignment: CDR1 MNHEY and CDR2 SMNVEV (reference sequence). With V trimmed by 5 bases and J by 10 bases, 13 bases remained unmatched. CDR3 loop: CASSKPGTSEQEQFF. The CDR3 DNA reads TGTGCCAGCAGTAAACCCGGGACTAGTGAGCAGGAGCAGTTCTTC.

The CDR3 sequence is CASSYGSLGYNEQFF. CDR3 nucleotide sequence: TGTGCCAGCAGTTACGGGTCACTCGGGTACAATGAGCAGTTCTTC. V and J are TRBV11-3 and TRBJ2-1, with D unclear. V shed 6 bases and J shed 4 bases, with 16 bases lying between them. Germline loops: CDR1 SGHNT, CDR2 YENEEA. The CDR3 spans 15 residues.

CDR3 sequence: CASSLGANPTRQYF. CDR3 coding DNA: TGTGCCAGCAGCTTAGGGGCCAATCCTACGAGACAGTACTTC. This sequence joins TRBV5-6 and TRBJ2-7, with TRBD1 as a possible D gene (5 bases). The ends were cut back, 2 bases at V and 10 bases at J, with 19 bases in the middle. CDR1 and CDR2 from the germline V gene are SGHDT and YYEEEE. This CDR3 spans 14 amino acids.

The rearrangement uses TRBV27 and TRBJ1-5; D remains ambiguous. V was clipped by 2 bases and J by 6 bases, with 11 bases between them. Per germline, CDR1 MNHEY and CDR2 SMNVEV (reference sequence). This CDR3 spans 14 amino acids. As DNA, the CDR3 is TGTGCCAGCAGTTTAACCCGGGTGAGTCAGCCCCAGCATTTT. Amino acid sequence: CASSLTRVSQPQHF.

This CDR3 is CASTFSLTGTGELFF. The CDR3 coding sequence is TGTGCCAGCACTTTTTCTCTTACGGGCACCGGGGAGCTGTTTTTT. This sequence joins TRBV25-1 and TRBJ2-2; D not resolved. Trimming shortened V by 7 bases and J by 4 bases, and 16 bases separated the two germline ends. The germline V gene encodes CDR1 MGHDK and CDR2 SYGVNS. This CDR3 has 15 residues.